The sequence of this TCR beta chain was determined in a study of T cell clonotyping in hematopoietic cell transplantation. The germline gives CDR1 SGHAT, CDR2 FQNNGV. This CDR3 comprises 14 residues. V was shortened by 2 bases and J by 4 bases, with 12 bases between the two germline ends. TCRdb's table, derived via immunoSEQ multiplex PCR, lists solely in-frame clones and lacks some. The sample lists about 16,000 clones, approximately 87% seen once, with around 4.3% in the top ten. This clonotype originated in a male patient aged 60 to 75 who had an allogeneic stem cell transplant from a related donor, so the T cells may come from the graft donor. Some clones in this sample may be carry-over from other donors' samples. Sequencing used PBMCs, obtained 100 days after allogeneic stem cell transplant. V is TRBV11-2 and J is TRBJ2-7, with D possibly TRBD2 on 5 matching bases. CDR3 residues: CASSLHPTGYEQYF. The CDR3 coding sequence is TGTGCCAGCAGCTTACACCCTACGGGGTACGAGCAGTACTTC.